This T cell receptor (beta chain) was recorded in a study of tumor-infiltrating lymphocytes in localized non-small cell lung cancer (dated by TCRdb to the early 2020s). Looking at the study overall: The cohort covered several histologies, both smokers and never-smokers, and patients whose samples were collected after neoadjuvant chemotherapy. Resected tumor tissue and uninvolved lung tissue described as non-adjacent to the tumor were contributed by each patient, with both tissues obtained from the same patient. TCR sequencing was one of several integrated assays, alongside flow cytometry, multiplex immunofluorescence, RNA-seq, exome sequencing and proteomics, applied to the same patients. The overall ICON cohort was composed of around 150 surgical patients with localized non-small cell lung cancer whose tumors were resected. A total of 55 patients were part of the paired comparison of immunoSEQ T-cell fraction between tumor and uninvolved lung. Results the study describes overall, beyond this receptor: Different pieces of the same tissue were used for different assays, so technical variation could not be separated from intratumor heterogeneity. Assay coverage varied across patients depending on available tissue quantity, so only a subset of the cohort had TCR sequencing. Recurrence-free survival showed no association with tumor T-cell fraction from TCR sequencing (p = 0.61). The TCR-derived T-cell fraction showed no difference between the flow cytometry-defined immunotypes IM1 (good prognosis) and IM2 (poor prognosis). Higher T cell infiltration in tumors than in uninvolved lung tissue was supported by TCRbeta sequencing, consistent with immunofluorescence CD3 counts.

Concerning this clone itself: This receptor's antigen is unknown. The record has no base qualities; no much larger clone is one base away.

The first patient joined ICON in the first half of 2016, and enrollment wrapped up when the last patient was enrolled in September 2018. In a subcohort of about 76 patients, fresh tumor and matched uninvolved tissue were collected for in-depth immune analyses, with TCR sequencing among those analyses. DNA for TCR sequencing was isolated from bulk tissue, and no cell sorting was done. TCR sequencing with the immunoSEQ assay provided the T-cell fraction in tumor and uninvolved lung tissue. The original methods were these. In the survival analysis, patients were divided into a high T-cell fraction group (upper tertile) and a low T-cell fraction group (lower two tertiles), and the two groups were compared using a log-rank test. A signed-rank test was used to test differences in T-cell fraction between paired tumor and uninvolved lung samples. TCRdb's version of the immuneACCESS table is confined to in-frame rearrangements and falls short of the full clone set. An unresolved V gene accounts for under half of the shortfall where checked; the remainder is of unknown origin. The DNA gave D and trimming, while V, J and clone size come from that table. In this sample the table shows fewer than 25,000 clones, over 60% of which occur a single time. The ten largest clonotypes hold around 6% of the sample.

The sequenced material came from lung tumor tissue. This TCR came from a human donor with non-small cell lung cancer.

The DNA reads as follows: TGTGCCAGCAGCCCAAGGACAGGGGATGGCTACACCTTC. It encodes CASSPRTGDGYTF. This chain is built from TRBV5-6 and TRBJ1-2; 9 nucleotides in the junction match TRBD1. The germline V gene yields SGHDT for CDR1 and YYEEEE for CDR2. Germline trimming amounts to 4 bases on V and 6 bases on J, with 4 as the count of junction bases outside the gene matches. Including cysteine and phenylalanine, the CDR3 has 13 amino acids. The kept DNA is CDR3 alone, 39 bases in frame from the first base.